A selection of T cell receptor beta chains follows, all from one sample in a study of T cell changes during pregnancy in multiple sclerosis. Sequenced by immunoSEQ multiplex PCR; TCRdb stores in-frame clones only, minus some. The data contain tens of thousands of clones, about 90% of them singletons. Sample: CD4+ T cells from peripheral blood mononuclear cells, taken after pregnancy. The receptors were sampled from a female donor with multiple sclerosis, enrolled in a pregnancy study. CDR3s include the opening cysteine and the closing phenylalanine or tryptophan. Each record gives: D gene, clone size, V gene, J gene, CDR3 DNA, CDR3 protein. A D gene is named only where the DNA matches it firmly. Expanded clones are given a class, and other clones once, few, many or no size at all.

>TRBD2|once|TRBV5-1|TRBJ2-1
TGCGCCAGCAGCTTGCAAGCGGGGCCCTACAATGAGCAGTTCTTC
CASSLQAGPYNEQFF
>TRBD1|NA|TRBV19|TRBJ1-1
TGTGCCAGTAGAAGACAGGGACAAGGGAACACTGAAGCTTTCTTT
CASRRQGQGNTEAFF
>NA|NA|TRBV7-9|TRBJ2-5
TGTGCCAGCAGCTTAATGACACAAGAAGAGACCCAGTACTTC
CASSLMTQEETQYF
>NA|NA|TRBV7-9|TRBJ2-7
TGTGCCAGCAGCTTTGACGGGTCCTTAAGGTCCTACGAGCAGTACTTC
CASSFDGSLRSYEQYF
>NA|once|TRBV7-9|TRBJ1-1
TGTGCCAGCAGCTTAGCAGGGGCCTCGACTGAAGCTTTCTTT
CASSLAGASTEAFF
>NA|NA|TRBV19|TRBJ1-2
TGTGCCAGTAGGGGTCTGATGGGTAGGGGATCTAACTATGGCTACACCTTC
CASRGLMGRGSNYGYTF
>TRBD2|NA|TRBV5-1|TRBJ2-2
TGCGCCAGCAGCTTGGGACTAGCGGGGAGCACCGGGGAGCTGTTTTTT
CASSLGLAGSTGELFF
>TRBD2|NA|TRBV7-2|TRBJ2-5
TGTGCCAGCAGCCGTAGCGGGGAAGAGACCCAGTACTTC
CASSRSGEETQYF
>NA|NA|TRBV7-2|TRBJ2-5
TGTGCCAGCAGCTTTTCACAGGGCTTTCAGACCCAGTACTTC
CASSFSQGFQTQYF
>NA|NA|TRBV18|TRBJ2-7
TGTGCCAGCTCACCAAGGACAGCCAGCTACGAGCAGTACTTC
CASSPRTASYEQYF
>TRBD1|NA|TRBV5-6|TRBJ2-7
TGTGCCAGCAGCTCCGGGACAGGGGGGGTGTACTTC
CASSSGTGGVYF
>TRBD1|NA|TRBV28|TRBJ2-7
TGTGCCAGCAGTGGACGCAGGGGGCGATCCTACGAGCAGTACTTC
CASSGRRGRSYEQYF
>TRBD1|NA|TRBV6-1|TRBJ2-7
TGTGCCAGCAGACCCGGGACAGGGACTCCCTACGAGCAGTACTTC
CASRPGTGTPYEQYF
>NA|once|TRBV7-6|TRBJ1-3
TGTGCCAGCAGCTCCACAGGGTCCGGAAACACCATATATTTT
CASSSTGSGNTIYF
>NA|NA|TRBV4-1|TRBJ1-1
TGCGCCAGCAGCCAAGATGAGGGCATAGCAGAATTGAACACTGAAGCTTTCTTT
CASSQDEGIAELNTEAFF
>TRBD1|NA|TRBV2|TRBJ2-7
TGTGCCAGCAGTTGGGGACAGGGACCTTCCCCCTACGAGCAGTACTTC
CASSWGQGPSPYEQYF
>NA|NA|TRBV18|TRBJ2-7
TGTGCCAGCTCCCTCTCAGGTGGGGCGATAGGCGAGCAGTACTTC
CASSLSGGAIGEQYF
>TRBD1|NA|TRBV10-3|TRBJ2-6
TGTGCCATCAGTGATCAGGGGGCTGGGGCCAACGTCCTGACTTTC
CAISDQGAGANVLTF
>NA|NA|TRBV10-3|TRBJ1-2
TGTGCCATCAGTGAGTCTGCGGGCTATGGCTACACCTTC
CAISESAGYGYTF
>NA|NA|TRBV6-5|TRBJ1-3
TGTGCCAGCAGGGGACAAGGGAACACCATATATTTT
CASRGQGNTIYF
>TRBD2|NA|TRBV28|TRBJ2-7
TGTGCCAGCAGGTCTGGAGCGGGGGCCTACTACGAGCAGTACTTC
CASRSGAGAYYEQYF
>NA|NA|TRBV6-5|TRBJ1-6
TGTGCCAGCAGTTACTCCGGGTACGGTTCACCCCTCCACTTT
CASSYSGYGSPLHF
>NA|NA|TRBV7-2|TRBJ2-5
TGTGCCAGCAGCTTTGGGCCTCATGAGACCCAGTACTTC
CASSFGPHETQYF
>NA|NA|TRBV5-4|TRBJ2-2
TGTGCCAGCAGCCAAGGGACTGCTGACACCGGGGAGCTGTTTTTT
CASSQGTADTGELFF
>TRBD1|once|TRBV6-4|TRBJ1-1
TGTGCCAGCAGGCGCACAGGGGGCACTGAAGCTTTCTTT
CASRRTGGTEAFF
>TRBD2|NA|TRBV5-1|TRBJ2-3
TGCGCCAGCAGCTTCCTAGCGGGGGCGACAGATACGCAGTATTTT
CASSFLAGATDTQYF
>NA|NA|TRBV20-1|TRBJ2-1
TGCAGTGCCAGTCGTGGTGAGCAGTTCTTC
CSASRGEQFF
>TRBD1|NA|TRBV19|TRBJ2-5
TGTGCCAGTAACTACAGGGGGCAAGAGACCCAGTACTTC
CASNYRGQETQYF
>TRBD1|NA|TRBV5-4|TRBJ1-1
TGTGCCAGCAGCACGGACAGGACTAACACTGAAGCTTTCTTT
CASSTDRTNTEAFF
>NA|NA|TRBV28|TRBJ1-5
TGTGCCAGCATCGCGACCTTGACGAGGTATCAGCCCCAGCATTTT
CASIATLTRYQPQHF
>NA|NA|TRBV5-5|TRBJ2-1
TGTGCCAGCAGCTTAATCAGAACCCTCTCCTACAATGAGCAGTTCTTC
CASSLIRTLSYNEQFF
>NA|NA|TRBV9|TRBJ2-3
TGTGCCAGCAGCCCAGGGGCCTCTCAATACACAGATACGCAGTATTTT
CASSPGASQYTDTQYF
>NA|NA|TRBV21-1|TRBJ2-4
TGTGCCAGCAGCAAAGTTGGGGGCTTGCGGTACTTC
CASSKVGGLRYF
>NA|NA|TRBV5-1|TRBJ1-6
TGCGCCAGCAGCTTGTACCAGGGGAGCGTTGATTCACCCCTCCACTTT
CASSLYQGSVDSPLHF
>NA|NA|TRBV5-1|TRBJ1-3
TGCGCCAGCAGCCCTGTCTACGGGGGTGACACCATATATTTT
CASSPVYGGDTIYF
>TRBD1|NA|TRBV4-3|TRBJ1-2
TGCGCCAGCAGCCAAGATTCGGGACAGGGGTTTGGCTACACCTTC
CASSQDSGQGFGYTF
>NA|NA|TRBV7-2|TRBJ1-5
TGTGCCAGCAGCTTAGGGGCCAGGGAGGGACAGCCCCAGCATTTT
CASSLGAREGQPQHF
>NA|NA|TRBV12-5|TRBJ2-5
TGTGCTAGTGGCCACCCAGAGTGGAGCGGAAGGGAGACCCAGTACTTC
CASGHPEWSGRETQYF
>TRBD1|NA|TRBV7-8|TRBJ2-2
TGTGCCAGCAGCCCCTACGGGACAGCGGAGACCGGGGAGCTGTTTTTT
CASSPYGTAETGELFF
>NA|NA|TRBV5-4|TRBJ1-1
TGTGCCAGCAGCTTTATGGACATTTTGAACACTGAAGCTTTCTTT
CASSFMDILNTEAFF
>TRBD1|once|TRBV15|TRBJ2-7
TGTGCCACCAGCAGAGATCTTATAGGAGCCGGACAGGGGATATACGAGCAGTACTTC
CATSRDLIGAGQGIYEQYF